Listed here is a single T cell receptor beta chain. No antigen is known for it. The sample comes from a study of cytomegalovirus exposure and HLA in healthy donors. General observations from the study: TCR beta chain V- and J-gene trimming was linked, in a later analysis, to a missense variant in DCLRE1C. The authors later found HLA-associated TCR beta chains more clonally expanded than equally common others.

The length of the CDR3 is 15 residues. The germline V gene encodes CDR1 SGHNT and CDR2 YYREEE (reference sequence). V shed 2 bases and J 3 bases; nucleotides not matched to a gene: 4. Researchers ran the PCR with 60 Vbeta and 13 Jbeta primers. In the original workflow: In a later analysis, some 80 million unique TCR beta chains included roughly 11 million shared by two or more donors. This table comes from immunoSEQ multiplex PCR, and its TCRdb copy is limited to in-frame clones, with some not included. V, J and clone size were drawn from that table, and D and trimming were deduced from the DNA. Of tens of thousands of clones listed, roughly 84% are singletons.

This chain joins TRBV5-4 and TRBJ2-1, with 8 positions matching TRBD1. Source material: PBMCs. This TCR came from a woman aged 30 to 39 in good health and CMV-seronegative. CDR3 in amino acids: CASSFPTGGYNEQFF. CDR3 DNA: TGTGCCAGCAGCTTTCCAACAGGGGGCTACAATGAGCAGTTCTTC.